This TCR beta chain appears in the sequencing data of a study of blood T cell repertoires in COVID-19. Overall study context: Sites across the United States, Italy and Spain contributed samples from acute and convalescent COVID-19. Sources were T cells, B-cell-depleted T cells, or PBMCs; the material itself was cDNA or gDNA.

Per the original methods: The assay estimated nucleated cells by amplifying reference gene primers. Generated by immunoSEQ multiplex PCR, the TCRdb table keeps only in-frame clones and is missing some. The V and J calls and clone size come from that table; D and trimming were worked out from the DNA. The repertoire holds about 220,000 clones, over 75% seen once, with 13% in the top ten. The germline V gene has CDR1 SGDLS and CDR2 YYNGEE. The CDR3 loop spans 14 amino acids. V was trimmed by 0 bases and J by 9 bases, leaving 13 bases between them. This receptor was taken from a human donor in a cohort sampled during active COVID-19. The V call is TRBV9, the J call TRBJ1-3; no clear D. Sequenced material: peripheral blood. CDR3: CASSVGVTRGTIYF. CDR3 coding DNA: TGTGCCAGCAGCGTAGGGGTAACCCGGGGCACCATATATTTT.